This is a list of T cell receptor beta chains from one sample in a study of blood T cell repertoires in COVID-19. The data were produced by immunoSEQ multiplex PCR, yet TCRdb's version contains in-frame clones alone and is incomplete. The table lists 150,000 to 180,000 clones, 91% of them singletons. The source material was peripheral blood. All receptors come from a man aged 45 to 65 with acute or convalescent COVID-19. The CDR3 runs from the conserved cysteine through the conserved F or W. Each record gives: J gene, V gene, D gene, clone size, CDR3 DNA, CDR3 protein. D genes are given only for firm matches. Only part of the rows carry a size: once, few, many, or a class if the clone is expanded.

j_call: TRBJ1-6
v_call: TRBV5-1
d_call: .
clone_size: .
cdr3_nt: TGCGCCAGCAGCCGAGTAGGGAGGAATTCACCCCTCCACTTT
cdr3_aa: CASSRVGRNSPLHF

j_call: TRBJ2-7
v_call: TRBV6-5
d_call: TRBD2
clone_size: .
cdr3_nt: TGTGCCAGCAGCCCGGGACTAGGGTACGAGCAGTACTTC
cdr3_aa: CASSPGLGYEQYF

j_call: TRBJ1-2
v_call: TRBV3-1/TRBV3-2
d_call: .
clone_size: .
cdr3_nt: TGTGCCAGCAGCTCGGGTGGAATTACGGGCTACACCTTC
cdr3_aa: CASSSGGITGYTF

j_call: TRBJ2-1
v_call: TRBV28
d_call: .
clone_size: .
cdr3_nt: TGTGCCAGCAGCTCGCCGGGGAAGGGGGGGAGAGGCGAGCAGTTCTTC
cdr3_aa: CASSSPGKGGRGEQFF

j_call: TRBJ2-6
v_call: TRBV11-2
d_call: .
clone_size: .
cdr3_nt: TGTGCCAGCAGCTTAGCCAGCGTCCTGACTTTC
cdr3_aa: CASSLASVLTF

j_call: TRBJ2-1
v_call: TRBV6-2/TRBV6-3
d_call: TRBD2
clone_size: .
cdr3_nt: TGTGCCAGCAGTTACTCGATTAGCGGGGGGCCTACAAGTGAGCAGTTCTTC
cdr3_aa: CASSYSISGGPTSEQFF

j_call: TRBJ1-5
v_call: TRBV20-1
d_call: .
clone_size: .
cdr3_nt: TGCAGTGCTAGTAGTACGGGACACCCTAGCAATCAGCCCCAGCATTTT
cdr3_aa: CSASSTGHPSNQPQHF

j_call: TRBJ2-7
v_call: TRBV30
d_call: TRBD2
clone_size: .
cdr3_nt: TGTGCCTGGAGTGGACAAGCGGGAGCGGTCCACGAGCAGTACTTC
cdr3_aa: CAWSGQAGAVHEQYF

j_call: TRBJ2-1
v_call: TRBV24-1
d_call: .
clone_size: .
cdr3_nt: TGTGCCACCAGTGACCGAGGGACTCACATAAAGGAGCAGTTCTTC
cdr3_aa: CATSDRGTHIKEQFF

j_call: TRBJ1-5
v_call: TRBV30
d_call: TRBD1
clone_size: once
cdr3_nt: TGTGCCTGGAGTGTGGGACAGGGGGCGGGTCAGCCCCAGCATTTT
cdr3_aa: CAWSVGQGAGQPQHF

j_call: TRBJ2-7
v_call: TRBV5-1
d_call: TRBD2
clone_size: once
cdr3_nt: TGCGCCAGCAGCTTAACCGGGACTAGCGACTACGAGCAGTACTTC
cdr3_aa: CASSLTGTSDYEQYF

j_call: TRBJ2-7
v_call: TRBV30
d_call: .
clone_size: .
cdr3_nt: TGTGCCTGGAGTGTAAGAGGGATCGAGCAGTACTTC
cdr3_aa: CAWSVRGIEQYF

j_call: TRBJ2-6
v_call: TRBV2
d_call: TRBD1
clone_size: .
cdr3_nt: TGTGCCAGCCGGGACAGTAATTCTGGGGCCAACGTCCTGACTTTC
cdr3_aa: CASRDSNSGANVLTF

j_call: TRBJ1-2
v_call: TRBV29-1
d_call: .
clone_size: .
cdr3_nt: TGCAGCGTTACGCCAGTTCTTGAGGGAACCGGCTACACCTTC
cdr3_aa: CSVTPVLEGTGYTF

j_call: TRBJ2-1
v_call: TRBV19
d_call: TRBD2
clone_size: once
cdr3_nt: TGTGCCAGTAGTATAGATCCTAGCGGGAGCGCCAGCTCCTACAATGAGCAGTTCTTC
cdr3_aa: CASSIDPSGSASSYNEQFF

j_call: TRBJ1-1
v_call: TRBV11-2
d_call: .
clone_size: .
cdr3_nt: TGTGCCAGCAGCTTAGAAGGGGTAGGGTGGAACACTGAAGCTTTCTTT
cdr3_aa: CASSLEGVGWNTEAFF

j_call: TRBJ2-6
v_call: TRBV18
d_call: .
clone_size: .
cdr3_nt: TGTGCCAGCTCACGGCAGATCTCTGGGGCCAACGTCCTGACTTTC
cdr3_aa: CASSRQISGANVLTF

j_call: TRBJ2-2
v_call: TRBV28
d_call: .
clone_size: .
cdr3_nt: TGTGCCAGCGGGGTGGTGGGCCAAAGGGGCGCCGGGGAGCTGTTTTTT
cdr3_aa: CASGVVGQRGAGELFF

j_call: TRBJ2-5
v_call: TRBV9
d_call: TRBD2
clone_size: .
cdr3_nt: TGTGCCAGCAGCGGTAGCGGGGCCCCCGCTGAGACCCAGTACTTC
cdr3_aa: CASSGSGAPAETQYF

j_call: TRBJ2-3
v_call: TRBV5-1
d_call: TRBD2
clone_size: .
cdr3_nt: TGCGCCAGCAGCTTGTTTGGCGGGAGGGCCCAAGCAGATACGCAGTATTTT
cdr3_aa: CASSLFGGRAQADTQYF

j_call: TRBJ2-2
v_call: TRBV5-4
d_call: TRBD1
clone_size: .
cdr3_nt: TGTGCCAGCAGCCTGGGACAGGGGGCAAACACCGGGGAGCTGTTTTTT
cdr3_aa: CASSLGQGANTGELFF

j_call: TRBJ2-1
v_call: TRBV7-3
d_call: .
clone_size: .
cdr3_nt: TGTGCCAGCACCCAAGGTCCAGGGGATGAGCAGTTCTTC
cdr3_aa: CASTQGPGDEQFF

j_call: TRBJ2-6
v_call: TRBV19
d_call: TRBD2
clone_size: .
cdr3_nt: TGTGCCAGTACCCGACTAGCGGAGAGCTCTGGGGCCAACGTCCTGACTTTC
cdr3_aa: CASTRLAESSGANVLTF

j_call: TRBJ2-2
v_call: TRBV7-8
d_call: .
clone_size: .
cdr3_nt: TGTGCCAGCAGCCCACGCCCCCTCGGTAGCGGGGAGCTGTTTTTT
cdr3_aa: CASSPRPLGSGELFF

j_call: TRBJ1-1
v_call: TRBV10-2
d_call: TRBD1
clone_size: .
cdr3_nt: TGCGCCAGCAGTTCGACAGGGGGCATCACTGAAGCTTTCTTT
cdr3_aa: CASSSTGGITEAFF

j_call: TRBJ1-1
v_call: TRBV18
d_call: .
clone_size: few
cdr3_nt: TGTGCCAGCTCGCTTAGAATAACTGAAGCTTTCTTT
cdr3_aa: CASSLRITEAFF

j_call: TRBJ2-1
v_call: TRBV9
d_call: .
clone_size: .
cdr3_nt: TGTGCCAGCAGCGTAGGTCGCAATGAGCAGTTCTTC
cdr3_aa: CASSVGRNEQFF

j_call: TRBJ2-2
v_call: TRBV6-1
d_call: TRBD1
clone_size: .
cdr3_nt: TGTGCCAGCAGTGCTGGGACAGGGGTCTCCGGGGCCGGGGAGCTGTTTTTT
cdr3_aa: CASSAGTGVSGAGELFF

j_call: TRBJ1-6
v_call: TRBV24-1
d_call: .
clone_size: .
cdr3_nt: TGTGCCACTAGTGACGTCGGTTCACCCCTCCACTTT
cdr3_aa: CATSDVGSPLHF

j_call: TRBJ2-7
v_call: TRBV27
d_call: TRBD2
clone_size: .
cdr3_nt: TGTGCCAGCAGGCTCCGGGGGGGTCCCGAACTCTACGAGCAGTACTTC
cdr3_aa: CASRLRGGPELYEQYF

j_call: TRBJ2-6
v_call: TRBV24-1
d_call: .
clone_size: .
cdr3_nt: TGTGCCACCAGTGAGGAGGGTACTGGGGCCAACGTCCTGACTTTC
cdr3_aa: CATSEEGTGANVLTF

j_call: TRBJ2-1
v_call: TRBV28
d_call: TRBD1
clone_size: .
cdr3_nt: TGTGCCAGCAGCCGGGACAGAGGACACAATGAGCAGTTCTTC
cdr3_aa: CASSRDRGHNEQFF

j_call: TRBJ2-7
v_call: TRBV5-4
d_call: TRBD2
clone_size: .
cdr3_nt: TGTGCCAGCAGCCTAGGATCGGGGGGTCTTGAGCAGTACTTC
cdr3_aa: CASSLGSGGLEQYF

j_call: TRBJ2-7
v_call: TRBV5-1
d_call: TRBD2
clone_size: .
cdr3_nt: TGCGCCAGCAGCCGGCTCGAAGCGGGAGCACGGGAGCAGTACTTC
cdr3_aa: CASSRLEAGAREQYF

j_call: TRBJ2-2
v_call: TRBV4-3
d_call: .
clone_size: few
cdr3_nt: TGCGCCAGCAGCCAATATTTTACAGGGGAGGACTACACCGGGGAGCTGTTTTTT
cdr3_aa: CASSQYFTGEDYTGELFF

j_call: TRBJ1-1
v_call: TRBV4-3
d_call: TRBD1
clone_size: .
cdr3_nt: TGCGCCAGCAGCCAAGATAACAGGGGAGGCACTGAAGCTTTCTTT
cdr3_aa: CASSQDNRGGTEAFF